The clone carrying this TCR beta chain was recorded only once. Its antigen remains unidentified. The sample is drawn from a study of cytomegalovirus exposure and HLA in healthy donors. The CDR3 is 13 amino acids. Deletions cut 2 bases from V and 8 bases from J, with 10 bases between. The germline gives CDR1 KGHSH, CDR2 LQKENI. It was with 60 Vbeta and 13 Jbeta primers that the PCR ran. Here immunoSEQ multiplex PCR was the method, and the copy in TCRdb shows in-frame clones only, minus some. The sample has around 150,000 clones, under 75% seen once. Study results and caveats: It was confirmed in vitro that a few of the CMV-associated chains were specific for CMV antigens. A later examination showed that TCR association rates differed by HLA locus, with DRB1 most and HLA-C fewest. TCR beta V- and J-gene trimming was later associated with a missense DCLRE1C variant. HLA alleles were associated with 16,951 TCR beta sequences in a later analysis at 0.05 false discovery rate.

The sample taken for sequencing was PBMCs. The TCR originated in a woman aged 55-75 years in good health and CMV-seropositive. V usage is TRBV18 and J usage is TRBJ2-1; tentatively, D is TRBD1 (5 bases). CDR3 residues: CASSPEWGDEQFF. CDR3 in DNA: TGTGCCAGCTCACCAGAGTGGGGCGATGAGCAGTTCTTC. The full variable domain, its missing parts supplied by reference TRBV18 and TRBJ2-1, is NAGVMQNPRHLVRRRGQEARLRCSPMKGHSHVYWYRQLPEEGLKFMVYLQKENIIDESGMPKERFSAEFPKEGPSILRIQQVVRGDSAAYFCASSPEWGDEQFFGPGTRLTVL.